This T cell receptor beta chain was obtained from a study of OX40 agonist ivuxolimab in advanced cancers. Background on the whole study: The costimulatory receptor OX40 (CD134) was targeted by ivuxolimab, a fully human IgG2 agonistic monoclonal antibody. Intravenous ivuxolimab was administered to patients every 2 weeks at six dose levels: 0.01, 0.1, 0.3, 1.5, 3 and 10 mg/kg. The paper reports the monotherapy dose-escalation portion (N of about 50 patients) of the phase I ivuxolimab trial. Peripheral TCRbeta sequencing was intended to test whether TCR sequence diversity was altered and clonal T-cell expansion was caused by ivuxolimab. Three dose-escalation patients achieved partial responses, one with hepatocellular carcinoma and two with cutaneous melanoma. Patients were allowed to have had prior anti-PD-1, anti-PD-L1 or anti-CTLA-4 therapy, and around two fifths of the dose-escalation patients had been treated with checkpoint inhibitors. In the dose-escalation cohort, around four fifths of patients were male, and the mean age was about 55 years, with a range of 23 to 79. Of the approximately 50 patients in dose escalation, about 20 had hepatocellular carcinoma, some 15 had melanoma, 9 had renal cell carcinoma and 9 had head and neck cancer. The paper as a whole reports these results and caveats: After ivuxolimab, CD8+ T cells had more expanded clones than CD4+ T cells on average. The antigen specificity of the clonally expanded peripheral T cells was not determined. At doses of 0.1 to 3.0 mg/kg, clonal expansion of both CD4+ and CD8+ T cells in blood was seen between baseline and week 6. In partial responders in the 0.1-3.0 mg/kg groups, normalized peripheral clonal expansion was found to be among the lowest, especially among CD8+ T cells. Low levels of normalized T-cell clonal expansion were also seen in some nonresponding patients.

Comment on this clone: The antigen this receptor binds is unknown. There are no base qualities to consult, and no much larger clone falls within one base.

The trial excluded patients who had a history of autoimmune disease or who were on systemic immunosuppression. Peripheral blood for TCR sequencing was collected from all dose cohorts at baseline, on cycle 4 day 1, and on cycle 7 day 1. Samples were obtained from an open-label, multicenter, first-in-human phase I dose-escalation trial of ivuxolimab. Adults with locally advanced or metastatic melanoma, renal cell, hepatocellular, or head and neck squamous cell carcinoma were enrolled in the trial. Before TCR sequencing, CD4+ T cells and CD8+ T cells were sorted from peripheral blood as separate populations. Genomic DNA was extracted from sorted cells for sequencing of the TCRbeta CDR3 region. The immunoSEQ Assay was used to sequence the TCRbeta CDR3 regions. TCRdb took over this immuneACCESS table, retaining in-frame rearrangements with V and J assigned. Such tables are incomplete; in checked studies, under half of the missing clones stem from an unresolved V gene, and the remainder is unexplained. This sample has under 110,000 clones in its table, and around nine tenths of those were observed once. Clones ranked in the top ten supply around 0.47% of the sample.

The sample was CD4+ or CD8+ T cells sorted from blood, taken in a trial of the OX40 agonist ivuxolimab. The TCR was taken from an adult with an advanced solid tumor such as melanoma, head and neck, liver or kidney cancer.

The CDR3 reads as follows: CASSTSGQIPSGNTIYF. The sequenced DNA: TGTGCCAGTAGTACCTCGGGCCAAATCCCCTCTGGAAACACCATATATTTT. The chain is made from TRBV19 and TRBJ1-3, with no confidently assigned D gene. The CDR3 starts with the cysteine, ends with the phenylalanine, and has 17 residues. Of the read, only the CDR3 DNA is kept; its 51 bases are in frame from base 1. Based on the germline V gene (reference sequence), the CDR1 and CDR2 sequences are LNHDA and SQIVND. Cut back by 4 bases and 0 bases, the V and J ends lie 16 bases apart. The variable domain in full, with residues beyond the CDR3 obtained from the reference TRBV19 and TRBJ1-3 genes, is DGGITQSPKYLFRKEGQNVTLSCEQNLNHDAMYWYRQDPGQGLRLIYYSQIVNDFQKGDIAEGYSVSREKKESFPLTVTSAQKNPTAFYLCASSTSGQIPSGNTIYFGEGSWLTVV.